Below, 5 T cell receptor beta chains from the same sample are listed, as sequenced in a study of T cells after yellow fever vaccination. TCRdb used MiXCR to reprocess the 5' RACE reads, holding one entry per CDR3 protein. The table records hundreds of thousands of distinct CDR3 sequences, 13% of them present only once. Sequencing used PBMCs, obtained on the day of the yellow fever booster vaccination. Receptors were obtained from a man aged 30 to 45 who received the YFV17D yellow fever vaccine.

This clonotype occurred a few times. V usage is TRBV5-4 and J usage is TRBJ1-2; D is perhaps TRBD1 (5 bases). Germline V lookup: CDR1 SGHNT, CDR2 YYREEE (reference sequence). The CDR3 has 14 amino acids. V was shortened by 1 base and J by 6 bases, with 13 bases between the two germline ends. The CDR3 reads CASSLWGSRDGYTF. The CDR3 DNA follows: TGTGCCAGCAGCTTGTGGGGGTCTCGTGATGGCTACACCTTC.

The genes are TRBV7-2 and TRBJ1-4; D is possibly TRBD1 (5 bases). V lost 6 bases to trimming and J lost 13 bases, with 18 bases between them. The germline gives CDR1 SGHTA, CDR2 FQGNSA. The CDR3 has 13 residues. The CDR3 loop reads CASSLALTGSLFF. CDR3 nucleotides: TGTGCCAGCAGTCTTGCCCTAACAGGATCACTGTTTTTT.

This clonotype was detected many times. The gene calls are TRBV7-2 and TRBJ2-1, with 13 bases fitting TRBD2. The CDR3 contains 15 residues. V shed 4 bases and J 7 bases; nucleotides not matched to a gene: 4. The germline gives CDR1 SGHTA, CDR2 FQGNSA. DNA for the CDR3: TGTGCCAGCAGCTACCAGGGACTAGCGGGGAATGAGCAGTTCTTC. This gives the protein CASSYQGLAGNEQFF.

This chain links TRBV7-2 with TRBJ2-7; 7 bases are shared with TRBD1. The V and J ends lost 1 base and 0 bases, in that order; junction bases with no gene match: 3. Per germline, CDR1 SGHTA and CDR2 FQGNSA. The CDR3 extends over 15 amino acids. CDR3 sequence (DNA): TGTGCCAGCAGCTTAGGGGGACAGCCCTCCTACGAGCAGTACTTC. It specifies CASSLGGQPSYEQYF.

This clonotype occurred a few times. In DNA form, the CDR3 reads TGTGCCAGCAGCCGGCGAGGGAGCCGCAATGAGCAGTTCTTC. Its protein is CASSRRGSRNEQFF. The chain uses TRBV28 and TRBJ2-1, with TRBD2 as a possible D gene (5 bases). CDR1 MDHEN and CDR2 SYDVKM come from the germline V gene. The CDR3 spans 14 residues. V dropped 6 bases and J dropped 6 bases, with 15 bases sitting between them.